The next 6 T cell receptor beta chains were all read from a single sample in a study of cytomegalovirus exposure and HLA in healthy donors. Researchers ran the PCR with 60 Vbeta and 13 Jbeta primers. The data were produced by immunoSEQ multiplex PCR, yet TCRdb's version contains in-frame clones alone and is incomplete. The data show 130,000 to 150,000 clones, and the top ten clones hold more than 0.8%. The sample was PBMCs. These receptors were obtained from a male donor in good health and CMV-seronegative.

This chain uses TRBV4-2 with TRBJ2-7, with D tentatively TRBD1 (5 bases). From germline, CDR1 is LGHNA and CDR2 YNFKEQ. This CDR3 has 12 residues. V was pared by 2 bases and J by 6 bases, with 8 bases between. In nucleotides, the CDR3 is TGTGCCAGCAGCCAAAGGGGCTCCGAGCAGTACTTC. Encoded protein: CASSQRGSEQYF.

As concerns this clone: Distinct nucleotide sequences in the sample also encode this CDR3. The chain has TRBV30 and TRBJ2-2, with D hard to call. This CDR3 contains 13 residues. CDR1 GTSNPN and CDR2 SVGIG come from the germline V gene (reference sequence). Trimming cost V 1 base and J 4 bases, with 7 bases left between them. The CDR3 nucleotides are TGTGCCTGGAGTGGTTACTTCACCGGGGAGCTGTTTTTT. Protein product: CAWSGYFTGELFF.

J is TRBJ2-5 and V is TRBV7-3; possible D gene TRBD1, 5 bases. CDR1 SGHTA and CDR2 FQGTGA come from the germline V gene. This CDR3 region has 13 residues. The V end was cut by 3 bases, the J end by 4 bases, with 9 bases between. This chain's CDR3 is CASSLKGSETQYF. The CDR3, as DNA: TGTGCCAGCAGCTTGAAGGGGTCAGAGACCCAGTACTTC.

The chain uses TRBV5-6 and TRBJ2-7; D is perhaps TRBD1 (5 bases). CDR1 is SGHDT and CDR2 is YYEEEE in the germline V gene. Trimming removed 0 bases from V and 3 bases from J, with 7 bases in between. The CDR3 consists of 13 residues. The CDR3: CASSLGRDYEQYF. CDR3 in DNA: TGTGCCAGCAGCTTGGGCAGGGACTACGAGCAGTACTTC.

The chain has TRBV10-2 and TRBJ2-3; tentatively, D is TRBD1 (6 bases). The length of the CDR3 is 13 residues. Trimming pared 6 bases from V and 0 bases from J, leaving 7 bases between. From germline, CDR1 is WSHSY and CDR2 SAAADI. CDR3 sequence reads: CASRGQSTDTQYF. The CDR3 region has the DNA TGCGCCAGCAGAGGACAGAGCACAGATACGCAGTATTTT.

The V call is TRBV19, the J call TRBJ2-7; possible D gene TRBD1, 5 bases. Trimming removed 7 bases from V and 2 bases from J, with 18 bases in between. Germline lookup yields CDR1 LNHDA and CDR2 SQIVND (reference sequence). This CDR3 has 15 residues. In DNA form, the CDR3 reads TGTGCCAGTAACCCGACAGCTAAGTCTACCTACGAGCAGTACTTC. This sequence encodes CASNPTAKSTYEQYF.